There are a few counts of the clone carrying this T cell receptor (beta chain). The target antigen is unknown. These data come from a study of cytomegalovirus exposure and HLA in healthy donors. Study-level background: In an earlier analysis, almost 120 million unique TCR beta sequences were found from some 200 million T cells. Roughly 80 million unique TCRs from HLA-typed donors made up an early data release.

The study's findings and limits: Researchers reported that a few CMV-associated chains were confirmed in vitro as CMV antigen-specific.

Germline trimming cut 5 bases from V and 3 bases from J; bases unmatched to any gene: 4. CDR1 is SGHRS and CDR2 is YFSETQ in the germline V gene. The CDR3 contains 14 residues. The PCR made use of 60 Vbeta and 13 Jbeta primers. Measured with immunoSEQ multiplex PCR; TCRdb has only the in-frame clones, and not every one. The sample lists roughly 180,000 clones; roughly four fifths were seen once. The donors gave bone marrow, and they were healthy. The material sequenced was PBMCs. The TCR originated in a man aged 18 to 35 in good health and CMV-seronegative. V is TRBV5-1 and J is TRBJ1-2; TRBD1 matches at 10 bases. The DNA for the CDR3 is TGCGCCAGCAGAACCGGGACAGGGGACTATGGCTACACCTTC. Translating gives CASRTGTGDYGYTF.